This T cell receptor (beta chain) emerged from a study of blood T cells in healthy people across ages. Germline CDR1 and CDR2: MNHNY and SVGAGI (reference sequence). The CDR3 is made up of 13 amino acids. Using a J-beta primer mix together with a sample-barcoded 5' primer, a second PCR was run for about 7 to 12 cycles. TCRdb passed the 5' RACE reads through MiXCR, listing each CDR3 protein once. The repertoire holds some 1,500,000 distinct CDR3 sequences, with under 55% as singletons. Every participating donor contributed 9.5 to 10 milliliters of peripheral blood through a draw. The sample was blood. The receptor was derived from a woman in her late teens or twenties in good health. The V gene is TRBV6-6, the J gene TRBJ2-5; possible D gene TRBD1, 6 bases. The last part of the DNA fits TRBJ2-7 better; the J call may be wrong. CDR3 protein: CASSDRNSYEQYF. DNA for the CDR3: TGTGCCAGCAGTGACAGGAACTCCTACGAGCAGTACTTC.